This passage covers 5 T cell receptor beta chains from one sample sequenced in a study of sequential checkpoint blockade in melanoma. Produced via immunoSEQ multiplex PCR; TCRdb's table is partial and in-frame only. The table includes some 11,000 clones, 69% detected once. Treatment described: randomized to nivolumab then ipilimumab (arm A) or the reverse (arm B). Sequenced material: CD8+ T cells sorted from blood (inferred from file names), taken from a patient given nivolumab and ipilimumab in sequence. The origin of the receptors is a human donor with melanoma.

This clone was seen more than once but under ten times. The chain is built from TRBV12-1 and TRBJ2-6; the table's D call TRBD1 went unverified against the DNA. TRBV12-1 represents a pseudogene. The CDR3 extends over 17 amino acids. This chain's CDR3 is CASSNCIGASGANVLTF. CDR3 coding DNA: TGTGCCAGCAGCAATTGCATAGGGGCATCTGGGGCCAACGTCCTGACTTTC.

The CDR3 is CASSLVRGHTEAFF. In DNA form, the CDR3 reads TGTGCCAGCAGCTTGGTTAGAGGGCACACTGAAGCTTTCTTT. The rearrangement links TRBV5-6 to TRBJ1-1, with D unresolved. The CDR3 has 14 residues. Germline CDR1 reads SGHDT; CDR2 reads YYEEEE. V lost 0 bases and J 3 bases, leaving 9 bases between the germline ends.

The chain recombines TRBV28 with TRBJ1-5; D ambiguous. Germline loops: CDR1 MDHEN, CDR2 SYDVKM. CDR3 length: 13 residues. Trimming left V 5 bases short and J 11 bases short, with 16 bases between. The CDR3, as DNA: TGTGCCAGCAGTGCCGACTTGCTACTCGCCCAGCATTTT. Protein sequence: CASSADLLLAQHF.

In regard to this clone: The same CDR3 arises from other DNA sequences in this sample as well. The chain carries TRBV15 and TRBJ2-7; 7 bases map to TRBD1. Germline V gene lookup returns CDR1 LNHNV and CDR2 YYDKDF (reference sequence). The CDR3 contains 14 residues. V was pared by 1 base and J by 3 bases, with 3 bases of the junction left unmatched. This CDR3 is CATSRVTGDYEQYF. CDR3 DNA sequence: TGTGCCACCAGCAGAGTCACAGGGGACTACGAGCAGTACTTC.

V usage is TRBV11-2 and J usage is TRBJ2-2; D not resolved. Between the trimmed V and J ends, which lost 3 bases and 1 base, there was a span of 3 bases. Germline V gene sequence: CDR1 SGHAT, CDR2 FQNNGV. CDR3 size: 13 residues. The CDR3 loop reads CASSFLNTGELFF. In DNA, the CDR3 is TGTGCCAGCAGCTTCCTGAACACCGGGGAGCTGTTTTTT.